This T cell receptor (beta chain) comes out of a study of patients and donors after allogeneic stem cell transplantation. This clonotype has just a few counts. TCRdb reprocessed the RT-PCR reads via MiXCR and lists one record per CDR3 protein. The sample holds some 150,000 distinct CDR3 sequences; about two fifths are singletons and the top ten take approximately 50%. Looked up from germline, CDR1 is ENHRY and CDR2 is SYGVKD. Trimming cost V 6 bases and J 3 bases; bases outside gene matches: 3. The CDR3 contains 15 residues. The sequence was obtained from a human donor who was either an allogeneic HSCT recipient or a stem cell or donor lymphocyte infusion donor (not recorded which). It is not recorded whose cells these are; they may come from a transplant donor. This chain joins TRBV10-3 and TRBJ1-5; 12 nucleotides match TRBD1. Sequencing was performed on blood, either unsorted or a sorted T cell fraction (not recorded which). Written as DNA, the CDR3 is TGTGCCATCAGGGGGGACAGGGGGCCCAATCAGCCCCAGCATTTT. Its protein product is CAIRGDRGPNQPQHF.